Listed here is a single TCR beta chain. Repertoires were generated with immunoSEQ multiplex PCR, while TCRdb's copy carries only in-frame clones and drops some. This table holds around 93,000 clones, 82% found once. This specimen comes from a study of blood T cell repertoires in COVID-19. The overall study: The United States, Italy and Spain were the sources of the acute and convalescent COVID-19 samples.

The CDR3 spans 13 residues. Germline CDR1 SEHNR, CDR2 FQNEAQ (reference sequence). Between the trimmed V and J ends, which lost 2 bases and 3 bases, there was a span of 4 bases. This TCR was sampled from a man older than 75 with acute or convalescent COVID-19. This rearrangement joins TRBV7-9 to TRBJ2-2, with D unclear. The sample was peripheral blood. The CDR3 DNA reads as TGTGCCAGCAGCTTATCTGACACCGGGGAGCTGTTTTTT. Protein: CASSLSDTGELFF.